This TCR beta chain was profiled in a study of beta chain features in type 1 diabetes. Regarding this clone: Its antigen is unknown.

Germline V gene sequence: CDR1 SEHNR, CDR2 FQNEAQ (reference sequence). Trimming at V came to 6 bases and at J to 6 bases, leaving 8 bases not matched to a gene. The CDR3 is 14 amino acids. Study-wide points: Across all four CD4+ subsets, people with type 1 diabetes showed modestly shorter TCRB CDR3s.

Of the isolated RNA, all was reverse transcribed, and so the sequenced material was expressed TCRB transcripts. Data came from immunoSEQ multiplex PCR; TCRdb stores just in-frame clones and leaves some out. The sample shows 300,000 to 350,000 clones, approximately 15% of them seen only once. This sequence originates from a woman under 30 with type 1 diabetes. Sequencing input: naive CD4+ T cells from blood. The chain recombines TRBV7-9 with TRBJ1-2, with TRBD1 matching 9 bases. The CDR3 nucleotides read TGTGCCAGCAGGTCCACCGGGACAGGGAATGGCTACACCTTC. Translating gives CASRSTGTGNGYTF.